Listed here are 31 T cell receptor beta chains from one sample, sequenced in a study of T-cell memory formation after mild COVID-19 (dated by TCRdb to the early 2020s). The library was made by 5' RACE. Sequencing took place on an Illumina NovaSeq 6000. TCRdb handled the public reads itself, with Q25 trimming in fastp and clone calling in MiXCR, and kept productive beta chains. Each CDR3 protein gets just one entry, which takes the most common genes and DNA from the rows behind it. The table for this sample lists just under 550,000 distinct CDR3 sequences; approximately 20% of them were counted only once. Approximately 12% of the sample rests with the top ten. What was sequenced was PBMCs or a T cell subset sorted from them (not recorded which). The receptors originated from an adult woman who had mild COVID-19 (a few samples of this study predate the infection). The sample titles of this study are shuffled in the database, so cell type and time point are left out; the donor was told from shared clones.

This sequence joins TRBV15 and TRBJ2-5, with 9 bases matching TRBD1. CDR1 is LNHNV and CDR2 is YYDKDF in the germline V gene (reference sequence). The junction had 6 bases not matched to a gene; V was cut back by 1 base and J by 3 bases. CDR3 size: 16 residues. The CDR3 DNA reads TGTGCCACCAGCAGAGCCGGGACAGGGTTTGAAGAGACCCAGTACTTC. Its translation: CATSRAGTGFEETQYF.

The chain couples TRBV19 to TRBJ2-2, with TRBD2 matching over 11 bases. The CDR3 loop spans 18 amino acids. J was trimmed by 3 bases and V by 7 bases; bases with no gene match: 13. The germline CDR1 and CDR2 sequences are LNHDA and SQIVND (reference sequence). The CDR3 sequence: CASTPRIAGGRDTGELFF. CDR3 in DNA: TGTGCCAGTACCCCGAGGATAGCGGGAGGGCGGGACACCGGGGAGCTGTTTTTT.

In this sample, this clonotype turned up a few times. The V call is TRBV6-5, the J call TRBJ2-5; 9 bases align to TRBD1. Germline assignment: CDR1 MNHEY and CDR2 SVGAGI. The CDR3 contains 14 residues. The junction had 6 bases not matched to a gene; V was cut back by 5 bases and J by 5 bases. CDR3 residues: CASSPGTGPETQYF. CDR3 nucleotide sequence: TGTGCCAGCAGTCCCGGGACAGGGCCGGAGACCCAGTACTTC.

This chain uses TRBV30 with TRBJ2-7, with 7 bases lining up with TRBD1. CDR1 GTSNPN and CDR2 SVGIG come from the germline V gene (reference sequence). V trimming: 4 bases; J trimming: 2 bases; junction bases outside the gene matches: 2. The CDR3 consists of 12 residues. CDR3 coding DNA: TGTGCCTGGACGGGACAGACCTACGAGCAGTACTTC. It yields the protein CAWTGQTYEQYF.

The rearrangement uses TRBV7-9 and TRBJ1-2; D uncertain. The length of the CDR3 is 14 residues. The V end lost 4 bases, the J end lost 6 bases, and 15 bases lay between the germline ends. Germline V gene sequence: CDR1 SEHNR, CDR2 FQNEAQ (reference sequence). DNA of the CDR3: TGTGCCAGCAGCTCCTCATTCAGGTCTGATGGCTACACCTTC. Translation: CASSSSFRSDGYTF.

The chain is built from TRBV5-1 and TRBJ1-2; D remains unclear. The germline V and J ends were trimmed by 5 bases and 5 bases, with 10 bases remaining between them. CDR1 SGHRS and CDR2 YFSETQ come from the germline V gene. CDR3 length: 12 amino acids. CDR3 sequence reads: CASSSDAYGYTF. For the CDR3, the DNA is TGCGCCAGCAGTTCGGATGCTTATGGCTACACCTTC.

This clonotype occurred a few times. The chain joins TRBV20-1 to TRBJ1-4, with D unresolved. The germline V and J ends were trimmed by 2 bases and 12 bases, with 7 bases remaining between them. The CDR3 runs to 10 residues. The germline V gene encodes CDR1 DFQATT and CDR2 SNEGSKA (reference sequence). In nucleotides, the CDR3 is TGCAGTGCTAGACGCGAGGAACTGTTTTTT. Protein: CSARREELFF.

The CDR3 DNA is TGTGCCAGCAGCCTGCCCGGGACCCTGCGGGGGAAAGAGACCCAGTACTTC. It codes for CASSLPGTLRGKETQYF. V and J are TRBV7-9 and TRBJ2-5; 7 bases agree with TRBD2. V shed 5 bases and J 3 bases; nucleotides not matched to a gene: 15. Germline V gives CDR1 SEHNR, CDR2 FQNEAQ (reference sequence). The CDR3 is 17 amino acids. The full variable domain, rest sourced from reference TRBV7-9 and TRBJ2-5, is DTGVSQNPRHKITKRGQNVTFRCDPISEHNRLYWYRQTLGQGPEFLTYFQNEAQLEKSRLLSDRFSAERPKGSFSTLEIQRTEQGDSAMYLCASSLPGTLRGKETQYFGPGTRLLVL.

The chain carries TRBV10-3 and TRBJ2-3, with D perhaps matching TRBD1 or TRBD2 (6 bases each). Germline lookup yields CDR1 ENHRY and CDR2 SYGVKD. The V end lost 2 bases, the J end lost 1 base, and 16 bases lay between the germline ends. The CDR3 has 17 amino acids. CDR3 coding DNA: TGTGCCATCAGTGAGGCGAGGGGGACTCCGGGCACAGATACGCAGTATTTT. Residues: CAISEARGTPGTDTQYF.

This clonotype was seen a few times. The chain uses TRBV12-3 or TRBV12-4 and TRBJ2-5, with 9 positions matching TRBD2. Trimming cost V 6 bases and J 9 bases; bases outside gene matches: 5. The CDR3 is 12 amino acids. This chain's CDR3 is CASRILAGPQYF. The CDR3 DNA reads as TGTGCCAGCAGAATCCTAGCGGGACCCCAGTACTTC.

The rearrangement links TRBV29-1 to TRBJ2-7; possible D gene TRBD2, 5 bases. Trimming left V 5 bases short and J 5 bases short, with 13 bases between. CDR1 is SQVTM and CDR2 is ANQGSEA in the germline V gene. There are 12 residues in the CDR3. The CDR3 reads CSVRRGWDEQYF. The CDR3 region has the DNA TGCAGCGTTCGCCGGGGTTGGGACGAGCAGTACTTC.

The sample holds a few counts of this clonotype. The chain links TRBV6-6 to TRBJ2-7; 8 bases are a match to TRBD1. CDR1 and CDR2 from the germline V gene are MNHNY and SVGAGI (reference sequence). This CDR3 contains 13 residues. Trimming at V came to 6 bases and at J to 4 bases, leaving 5 bases not matched to a gene. The CDR3 DNA follows: TGTGCCAGCAGCATGGACAGGGCTTACGAGCAGTACTTC. Protein product: CASSMDRAYEQYF.

The V and J genes are TRBV12-3 or TRBV12-4 and TRBJ1-4; D remains unclear. V was shortened by 4 bases and J by 0 bases, with 6 bases between the two germline ends. This CDR3 has 14 amino acids. The CDR3, as DNA: TGTGCCAGCAGTTACACTACAACTAATGAAAAACTGTTTTTT. Encoded protein: CASSYTTTNEKLFF.

This clonotype appeared a few times. The rearrangement links TRBV18 to TRBJ2-6, with 8 bases that match TRBD1. CDR3 length: 17 residues. After removal of 4 bases from V and 0 bases from J, the junction contained 5 bases not matched to a gene. CDR1 is KGHSH, CDR2 LQKENI, per germline. The CDR3 bases are TGTGCCAGCTCACAGGGACAGGCAAACTCTGGGGCCAACGTCCTGACTTTC. Translation: CASSQGQANSGANVLTF.

This chain uses TRBV5-5 with TRBJ2-3; the match to TRBD2 covers 12 bases. The germline V gene has CDR1 SGHKS and CDR2 YYEKEE (reference sequence). V trimming: 2 bases; J trimming: 2 bases; junction bases outside the gene matches: 6. This CDR3 has 17 residues. The CDR3 loop reads CASSFKPSGGATDTQYF. In DNA, the CDR3 is TGTGCCAGCAGCTTTAAGCCTAGCGGGGGGGCCACAGATACGCAGTATTTT. Full variable domain (outside the CDR3, taken from reference TRBV5-5 and TRBJ2-3): DAGVTQSPTHLIKTRGQQVTLRCSPISGHKSVSWYQQVLGQGPQFIFQYYEKEERGRGNFPDRFSARQFPNYSSELNVNALLLGDSALYLCASSFKPSGGATDTQYFGPGTRLTVL.

The rearrangement uses TRBV20-1 and TRBJ2-2; no clear D gene. Germline CDR1 and CDR2: DFQATT and SNEGSKA (reference sequence). Trimming removed 1 base from V and 5 bases from J, with 14 bases in between. The CDR3 loop spans 15 amino acids. CDR3 coding DNA: TGCAGTGCTAGAGCTTTGGGTCAAGATACCGGGGAGCTGTTTTTT. It encodes CSARALGQDTGELFF.

This chain uses TRBV25-1 with TRBJ1-1; no reliable D call. Deletions cut 6 bases from V and 7 bases from J, with 15 bases between. The CDR3 consists of 13 residues. Germline V CDR1 and CDR2: MGHDK, SYGVNS. Written as DNA, the CDR3 is TGTGCCAGCAGCCCTTCAATGGTGAGTGAAGCTTTCTTT. Protein product: CASSPSMVSEAFF.

The rearrangement links TRBV4-2 to TRBJ1-1; a possible D gene is TRBD1 (5 bases). The CDR3 has 14 amino acids. Between the trimmed V and J ends, which lost 0 bases and 7 bases, there was a span of 12 bases. The germline gives CDR1 LGHNA, CDR2 YNFKEQ. CDR3 amino acids: CASSQDRVDSEAFF. The CDR3, as DNA: TGTGCCAGCAGCCAAGATCGGGTCGACAGTGAAGCTTTCTTT.

In this sample, this clonotype turned up a few times. The chain carries TRBV5-1 and TRBJ2-7, with 9 bases aligning to TRBD1. There are 15 residues in the CDR3. The V gene end was trimmed by 4 bases and the J gene end by 3 bases; junction bases not matched to a gene: 8. Germline V gene sequence: CDR1 SGHRS, CDR2 YFSETQ. The CDR3 nucleotides are TGCGCCAGCAGCAGGGATACGGGACAGGGCTACGAGCAGTACTTC. Translation gives CASSRDTGQGYEQYF. The entire variable domain, with the rest obtained from reference TRBV5-1 and TRBJ2-7, is as follows: KAGVTQTPRYLIKTRGQQVTLSCSPISGHRSVSWYQQTPGQGLQFLFEYFSETQRNKGNFPGRFSGRQFSNSRSEMNVSTLELGDSALYLCASSRDTGQGYEQYFGPGTRLTVT.

The table lists this clonotype with a few counts. The chain is built from TRBV27 and TRBJ2-7; 12 nucleotides line up with TRBD2. CDR3 length equals 15 residues. V shed 4 bases and J 5 bases; nucleotides not matched to a gene: 6. From germline, CDR1 is MNHEY and CDR2 SMNVEV (reference sequence). CDR3 sequence reads: CASSSRLAGANEQYF. Written as DNA, the CDR3 is TGTGCCAGCAGTTCTCGACTAGCGGGAGCTAACGAGCAGTACTTC.

At least ten counts were recorded for this clonotype. This chain links TRBV5-6 with TRBJ2-7, with 8 bases that match TRBD1. V was pared by 5 bases and J by 6 bases, with 4 bases of the junction left unmatched. This CDR3 is 12 amino acids long. The germline V gene encodes CDR1 SGHDT and CDR2 YYEEEE. CDR3 sequence (DNA): TGTGCCAGCAGTTTAACAGGGGGCGAGCAGTACTTC. Its translation is CASSLTGGEQYF.

This chain links TRBV15 with TRBJ1-2; 8 bases align to TRBD1. This CDR3 has 13 amino acids. Germline V gene data show CDR1 as LNHNV and CDR2 as YYDKDF (reference sequence). The J segment lost 4 bases and the V segment lost 5 bases, leaving 3 bases of the junction unmatched. CDR3 coding DNA: TGTGCCACCAGCTCAGACAGGGGCTATGGCTACACCTTC. Protein sequence: CATSSDRGYGYTF.

This clonotype came up a few times. This chain uses TRBV6-2 or TRBV6-3 with TRBJ2-1; 8 nucleotides agree with TRBD1. The CDR3 contains 14 residues. Trimming cost V 6 bases and J 4 bases; bases outside gene matches: 5. The germline gives CDR1 MNHEY, CDR2 SVGEGT. CDR3 sequence reads: CASRSGTGYNEQFF. The CDR3 DNA sequence: TGTGCCAGCAGATCCGGGACAGGTTACAATGAGCAGTTCTTC.

The rearrangement joins TRBV7-2 to TRBJ2-3; 9 positions agree with TRBD2. The germline V gene has CDR1 SGHTA and CDR2 FQGNSA. CDR3 length: 16 residues. With V trimmed by 1 base and J by 0 bases, 2 bases remained unmatched. The CDR3 nucleotides read TGTGCCAGCAGCTTAGACAGCGGGAGGAGCACAGATACGCAGTATTTT. Translation: CASSLDSGRSTDTQYF.

This clonotype has more than one count but fewer than ten. This chain links TRBV4-3 with TRBJ2-1, with 10 nucleotides matching TRBD2. CDR1 LGHNA and CDR2 YSLEER come from the germline V gene. The trim removed 2 bases at V and 1 base at J, leaving 11 bases unmatched. This CDR3 region has 19 residues. The CDR3 spells CASSQLMRIAGGSYNEQFF. For the CDR3, the DNA is TGCGCCAGCAGCCAACTTATGCGGATAGCGGGAGGATCCTACAATGAGCAGTTCTTC.

J is TRBJ2-5 and V is TRBV5-6; D gene uncertain. The CDR3 loop spans 15 amino acids. The germline V and J ends were trimmed by 1 base and 5 bases, with 15 bases remaining between them. The germline V gene encodes CDR1 SGHDT and CDR2 YYEEEE. The CDR3 protein is CASSLRFGFGETQYF. Written as DNA, the CDR3 is TGTGCCAGCAGCTTGCGGTTTGGGTTCGGTGAGACCCAGTACTTC.

In its sample, this clonotype was seen a few times. The J gene is TRBJ2-3, the V gene TRBV7-2; D not certain. V lost 3 bases to trimming and J lost 0 bases, with 13 bases between them. CDR3 length: 16 amino acids. Germline V gene lookup returns CDR1 SGHTA and CDR2 FQGNSA. CDR3 sequence (DNA): TGTGCCAGCAGCTTGTATGTAACGTCTAGCACAGATACGCAGTATTTT. It translates to CASSLYVTSSTDTQYF.

This clonotype has a handful of counts. The J gene is TRBJ2-3, the V gene TRBV7-9; D gene unclear. Per germline, CDR1 SEHNR and CDR2 FQNEAQ (reference sequence). V shed 2 bases and J shed 2 bases, with 5 bases lying between them. The CDR3 covers 13 residues. CDR3 residues: CASSLSHTDTQYF. The CDR3, as DNA: TGTGCCAGCAGCTTAAGCCACACAGATACGCAGTATTTT.

The V gene is TRBV7-2, the J gene TRBJ2-7; D is uncertain. The CDR3 covers 11 residues. Trimming removed 5 bases from V and 4 bases from J, with 6 bases in between. The germline CDR1 and CDR2 sequences are SGHTA and FQGNSA. CDR3 in amino acids: CASSTHYEQYF. The DNA for the CDR3 is TGTGCCAGCAGCACTCATTACGAGCAGTACTTC.

The table lists this clonotype with a few counts. The V call is TRBV12-3 or TRBV12-4, the J call TRBJ2-7; maybe TRBD2 (5 bases). V was pared by 0 bases and J by 0 bases, with 12 bases between. The CDR3 has 16 residues. The CDR3 DNA is TGTGCCAGCAGTTTAGCGCGAGGGTGGGGCTCCTACGAGCAGTACTTC. This encodes CASSLARGWGSYEQYF.

This clonotype was seen at least ten times. The CDR3 region has the DNA TGTGCCAGCAGCTCCGGGTTGCCTTCGCAAGAGACCCAGTACTTC. Amino acid sequence: CASSSGLPSQETQYF. This chain joins TRBV7-3 and TRBJ2-5; D not certain. V was pared by 4 bases and J by 2 bases, with 14 bases between. The CDR3 consists of 15 residues. Germline V gene sequence: CDR1 SGHTA, CDR2 FQGTGA.